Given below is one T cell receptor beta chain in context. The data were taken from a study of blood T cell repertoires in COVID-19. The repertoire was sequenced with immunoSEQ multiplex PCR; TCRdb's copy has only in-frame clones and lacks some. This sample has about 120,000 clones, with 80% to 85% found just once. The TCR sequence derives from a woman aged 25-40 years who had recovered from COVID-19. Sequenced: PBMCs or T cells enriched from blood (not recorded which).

CDR3 residues: CASSLFFGGRESGELFF. The CDR3 nucleotides read TGTGCCAGCAGTTTATTTTTCGGGGGGCGCGAATCCGGGGAGCTGTTTTTT. The genes are TRBV28 and TRBJ2-2; TRBD2 might be the D (7 bases). V was clipped by 1 base and J by 6 bases, with 18 bases between them. The V gene's germline CDR1 is MDHEN and CDR2 SYDVKM. The CDR3 length is 17 residues.